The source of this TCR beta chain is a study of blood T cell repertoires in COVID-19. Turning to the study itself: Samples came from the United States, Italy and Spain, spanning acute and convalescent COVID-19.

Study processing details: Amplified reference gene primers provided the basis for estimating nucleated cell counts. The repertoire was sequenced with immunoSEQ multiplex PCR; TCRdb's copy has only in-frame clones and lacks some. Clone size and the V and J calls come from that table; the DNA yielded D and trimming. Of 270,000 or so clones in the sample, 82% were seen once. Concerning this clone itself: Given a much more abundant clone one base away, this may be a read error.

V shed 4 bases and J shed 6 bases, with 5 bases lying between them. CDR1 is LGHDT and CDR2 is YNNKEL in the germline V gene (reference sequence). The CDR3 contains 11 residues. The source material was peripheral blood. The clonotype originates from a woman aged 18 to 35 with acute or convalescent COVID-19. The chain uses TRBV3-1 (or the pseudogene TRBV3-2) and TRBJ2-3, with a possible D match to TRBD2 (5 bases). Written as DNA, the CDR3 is TGTGCCAGCAGCCGAGGGGATACGCAGTATTTT. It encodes CASSRGDTQYF.